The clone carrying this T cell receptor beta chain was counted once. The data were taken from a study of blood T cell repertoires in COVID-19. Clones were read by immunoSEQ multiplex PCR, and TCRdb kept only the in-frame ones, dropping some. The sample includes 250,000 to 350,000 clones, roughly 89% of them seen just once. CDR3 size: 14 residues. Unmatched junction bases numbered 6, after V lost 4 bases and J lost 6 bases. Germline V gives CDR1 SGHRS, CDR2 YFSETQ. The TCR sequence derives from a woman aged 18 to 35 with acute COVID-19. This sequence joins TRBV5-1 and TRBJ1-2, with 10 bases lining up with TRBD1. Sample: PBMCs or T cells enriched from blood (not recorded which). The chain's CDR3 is CASSPQTGGNGYTF. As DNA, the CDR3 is TGCGCCAGCAGCCCACAGACAGGGGGCAATGGCTACACCTTC.